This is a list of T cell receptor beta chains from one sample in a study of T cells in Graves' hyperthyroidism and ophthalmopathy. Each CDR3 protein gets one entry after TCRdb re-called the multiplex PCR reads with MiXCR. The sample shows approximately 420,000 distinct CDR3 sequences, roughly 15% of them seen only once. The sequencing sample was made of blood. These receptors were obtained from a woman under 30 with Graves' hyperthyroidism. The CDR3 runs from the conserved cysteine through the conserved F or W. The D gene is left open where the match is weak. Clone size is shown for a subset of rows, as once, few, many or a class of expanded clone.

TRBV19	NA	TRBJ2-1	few	TGTGCCAGTAGTCCCTGGGGGTTCAGCGATGAGCAGTTCTTC	CASSPWGFSDEQFF
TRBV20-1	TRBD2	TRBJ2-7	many	TGCAGTGCTAGAGGACTAGCGGGTGACTACGAGCAGTACTTC	CSARGLAGDYEQYF
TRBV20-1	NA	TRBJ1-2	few	TGCAGTTCCTTTAAGACGGCGGCGAACTATGGCTACACCTTC	CSSFKTAANYGYTF
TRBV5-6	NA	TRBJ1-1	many	TGTGCCAGCAGCTTGGCCCCGGGTGGGAACACTGAAGCTTTCTTT	CASSLAPGGNTEAFF
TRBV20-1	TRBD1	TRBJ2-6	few	TGCAGTGCTGGGACAGGCTCTGGGGCCAACGTCCTGACTTTC	CSAGTGSGANVLTF
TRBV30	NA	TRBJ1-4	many	TGTGCCTGGAGTCACTCATGGGGGAGTGACGAAAAACTGTTTTTT	CAWSHSWGSDEKLFF
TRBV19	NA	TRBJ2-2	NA	TGTGCCAGTAGTATACCGGTCCCCACCGGGGAGCTGTTTTTT	CASSIPVPTGELFF
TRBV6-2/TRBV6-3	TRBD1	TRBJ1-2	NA	TGTGCCAGCAGTTCCTCCCCAGGGGGGGCTGGTGGCTACACCTTC	CASSSSPGGAGGYTF
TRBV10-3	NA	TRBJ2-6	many	TGTGCCACCCGCCAGGAGGGGTCTGGGGCCAACGTCCTGACTTTC	CATRQEGSGANVLTF
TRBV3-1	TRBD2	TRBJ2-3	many	TGTGCCAGCAGCCAAGACTTGGGACTAGCGTATACGCAGTATTTT	CASSQDLGLAYTQYF
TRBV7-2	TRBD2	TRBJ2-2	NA	TGTGCCAGCAGCTTACGCAGCGGGAGCACCGGGGAGCTGTTTTTT	CASSLRSGSTGELFF
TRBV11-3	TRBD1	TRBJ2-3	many	TGTGCCAGCAGCTTCCGTCCGGACAGGGGGACAGATACGCAGTATTTT	CASSFRPDRGTDTQYF
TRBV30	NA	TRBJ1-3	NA	TGTGCCTGGAGTGTTCCCGGGACGTTTGGAAACACCATATATTTT	CAWSVPGTFGNTIYF
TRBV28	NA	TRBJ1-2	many	TGTGCCAGCAGTCGCCCAATGACAGGAGGATTATATGGCTACACCTTC	CASSRPMTGGLYGYTF
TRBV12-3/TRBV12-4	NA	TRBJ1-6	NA	TGTGCCAGCAGTTTTGACCCACAGCGTAATTCACCCCTCCACTTT	CASSFDPQRNSPLHF
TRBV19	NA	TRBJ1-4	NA	TGTGCCAGTAGGAAGAGTGCAACTAATGAAAAACTGTTTTTT	CASRKSATNEKLFF
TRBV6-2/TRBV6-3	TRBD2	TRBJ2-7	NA	TGTGCCAGCAGTTACCGCCTAGCGGGAGGGTTTCTAGACGAGCAGTACTTC	CASSYRLAGGFLDEQYF
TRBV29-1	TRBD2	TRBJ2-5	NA	TGCAGCGTTGAGGGCGGCGGGAGGGACCTCCTCGGCGAAGAGACCCAGTACTTC	CSVEGGGRDLLGEETQYF
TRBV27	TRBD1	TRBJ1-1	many	TGTGCCAGCAGTTTGCAGGGGGCGGAAACTGAAGCTTTCTTT	CASSLQGAETEAFF
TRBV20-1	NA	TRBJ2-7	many	TGCAGTGCTAGAGATCTCGAGCGGGTCGAACCCTACGAGCAGTACTTC	CSARDLERVEPYEQYF
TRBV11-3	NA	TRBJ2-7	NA	TGTGCCAGCAGCCAACCCGCGGCCAACTCCTACGAGCAGTACTTC	CASSQPAANSYEQYF
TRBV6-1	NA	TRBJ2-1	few	TGTGCCAGCAAATCCTTAGCTGGTGAGCAGTTCTTC	CASKSLAGEQFF
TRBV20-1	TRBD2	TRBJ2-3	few	TGCAGTGCGAAACAGGGACTAGCGGGAGCGGCAGATACGCAGTATTTT	CSAKQGLAGAADTQYF
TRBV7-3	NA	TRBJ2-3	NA	TGTGCCAGCAGCTTCGAAGGTCGTTTTGGGAAGCAGTATTTT	CASSFEGRFGKQYF
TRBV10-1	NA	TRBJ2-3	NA	TGCGCCAGCAGTGACGCTGCGGGACGGAGGTGGGATACGCAGTATTTT	CASSDAAGRRWDTQYF
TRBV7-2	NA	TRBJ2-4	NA	TGTGCCAGCAGCTCAATAGCTTGGATAGCCAAGAACATTCAGTACTTC	CASSSIAWIAKNIQYF
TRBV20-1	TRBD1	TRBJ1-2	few	TGCAGTGCTACCAGGGGGCGCGGCTATGGCTACACCTTC	CSATRGRGYGYTF
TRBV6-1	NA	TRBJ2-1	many	TGTGCCAGCAGTATACAGGATAGCTCCTACAATGAGCAGTTCTTC	CASSIQDSSYNEQFF
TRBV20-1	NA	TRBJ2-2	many	TGCAGTGCTAGAGATGCGGACCTCAGGACCGGGGAGCTGTTTTTT	CSARDADLRTGELFF
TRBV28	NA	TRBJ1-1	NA	TGTGCCAGCAGTTTGGCCGGGTCTGAAGCTTTCTTT	CASSLAGSEAFF
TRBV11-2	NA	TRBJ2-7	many	TGTGCCAGCAGCTTAGATCGTCGCTACGAGCAGTACTTC	CASSLDRRYEQYF
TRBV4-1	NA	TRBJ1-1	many	TGCGCCAGCAACAGGGAGTTGAACACTGAAGCTTTCTTT	CASNRELNTEAFF
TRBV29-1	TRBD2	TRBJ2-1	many	TGCAGCGTGCGAGGACTAGCGCCCCACCTGGAGCAGTTCTTC	CSVRGLAPHLEQFF
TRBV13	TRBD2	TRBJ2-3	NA	TGTGCCAGCAGGGGACTAGCGGGCCCCACAGATACGCAGTATTTT	CASRGLAGPTDTQYF
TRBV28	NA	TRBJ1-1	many	TGTGCCAGCAGCTCCGGGGGGGGCGAGAACACTGAAGCTTTCTTT	CASSSGGGENTEAFF
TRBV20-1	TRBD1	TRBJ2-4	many	TGCAGTGCTAGAGACGACAGGGACGCAAACATTCAGTACTTC	CSARDDRDANIQYF
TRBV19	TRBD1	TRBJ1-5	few	TGTGCCAGTAGTGGGGACAGGGGGTTAGTGCCCCAGCATTTT	CASSGDRGLVPQHF
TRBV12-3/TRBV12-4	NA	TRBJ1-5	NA	TGTGCCAGCAGGGGAGGGACTAGCGGGATGGTGACAGATACGCAGCATTTT	CASRGGTSGMVTDTQHF
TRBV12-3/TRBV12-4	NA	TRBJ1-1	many	TGTGCCAGCAGTGCGACAGGTTTGAACACTGAAGCTTTCTTT	CASSATGLNTEAFF
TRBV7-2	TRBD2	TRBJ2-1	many	TGTGCCAGCAGCTTAGGAGGCGGGAGGGTATTGGATGAGCAGTTCTTC	CASSLGGGRVLDEQFF
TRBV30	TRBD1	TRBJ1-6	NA	TGTGCCTGTGGAACCAGGGGGACCTATAATTCACCCCTCCACTTT	CACGTRGTYNSPLHF
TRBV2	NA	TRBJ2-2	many	TGTGCCAGCAGTGAAATACCAAAGGGACCCTTGAACACCGGGGAGCTGTTTTTT	CASSEIPKGPLNTGELFF
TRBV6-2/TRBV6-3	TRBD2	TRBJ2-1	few	TGTGCCAGCAGTTACTCGAAGCGGGGGAGCTCCTACAATGAGCAGTTCTTC	CASSYSKRGSSYNEQFF
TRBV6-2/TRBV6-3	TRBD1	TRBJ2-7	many	TGTGCCAGCAGTTACAAGGCCGGGACAGGGGTCTCCTACGAGCAGTACTTC	CASSYKAGTGVSYEQYF
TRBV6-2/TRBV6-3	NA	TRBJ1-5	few	TGTGCCAGCAGTTACGGGATAGGAGTCAATCAGCCCCAGCATTTT	CASSYGIGVNQPQHF
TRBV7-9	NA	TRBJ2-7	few	TGTGCCAGCAGCACCGGATGTTACTACGAGCAGTGCTTC	CASSTGCYYEQCF
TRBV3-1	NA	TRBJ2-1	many	TGTGCCAGCAGCCAATTGAATGAGCAGTTCTTC	CASSQLNEQFF
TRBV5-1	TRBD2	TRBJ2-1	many	TGCGCCAGCAGCGGGACTAGCGGGAGCTCCTACAATGAGCAGTTCTTC	CASSGTSGSSYNEQFF
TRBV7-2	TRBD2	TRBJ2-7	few	TGTGCCAGCAGCTTAGCGCTACCCGGGGGGAACGAGCAGTACTTC	CASSLALPGGNEQYF
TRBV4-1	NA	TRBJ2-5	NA	TGCGCCAGCAGCCAAGTGTCGGGGGGCGCAACCCAGTACTTC	CASSQVSGGATQYF
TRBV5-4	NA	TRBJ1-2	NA	TGTGCCAGCAGCTTGGCGGACTCATATGGCTACACCTTC	CASSLADSYGYTF